The 15 T cell receptor beta chains below all came from one sample that was sequenced in a study of T cells in localized non-small cell lung cancer. TCRdb keeps only in-frame clones here, not all; method: immunoSEQ multiplex PCR. The profile shows approximately 52,000 clones, approximately 80% of them singletons. This specimen consisted of peripheral blood, obtained before any cancer treatment. All receptors derive from a man between 40 and 69 years old with stage I squamous cell lung carcinoma.

The sample holds a few counts of this clone. This chain uses TRBV7-9 with TRBJ2-2; D gene ambiguous. This CDR3 is 15 amino acids long. Germline V CDR1 and CDR2: SEHNR, FQNEAQ (reference sequence). Between the trimmed V and J ends, which lost 1 base and 1 base, there was a span of 7 bases. The CDR3, as DNA: TGTGCCAGCAGCTTAGTGTTAGTGAACACCGGGGAGCTGTTTTTT. Protein sequence: CASSLVLVNTGELFF.

The chain recombines TRBV6-1 with TRBJ2-7, with a tentative D call TRBD2 (5 bases). The length of the CDR3 is 12 residues. Germline CDR1 and CDR2: MNHNS and SASEGT. Trimming stripped 5 bases from V and 3 bases from J, with 8 bases between. The CDR3 spells CASSPGLYEQYF. In nucleotides, the CDR3 is TGTGCCAGCAGTCCCGGACTCTACGAGCAGTACTTC.

The CDR3 loop is CASSPGGRETQYF. CDR3 coding DNA: TGTGCCAGCAGCCCCGGGGGGCGAGAGACCCAGTACTTC. J is TRBJ2-5 and V is TRBV9, with D possibly TRBD2 on 7 matching bases. The V gene lost 4 bases and the J gene lost 4 bases, with 11 bases spanning the gap. Germline assignment: CDR1 SGDLS and CDR2 YYNGEE. CDR3 length equals 13 residues.

In its sample, this clone was seen once. The V call is TRBV25-1, the J call TRBJ1-1; D call uncertain. The V gene lost 6 bases and the J gene lost 1 base, with 15 bases spanning the gap. The CDR3 is made up of 15 amino acids. Per the germline V gene, CDR1 is MGHDK and CDR2 is SYGVNS. CDR3 DNA: TGTGCCAGCAGCCCAAGCGGCGTACCGAACACTGAAGCTTTCTTT. Amino acids: CASSPSGVPNTEAFF.

The chain recombines TRBV2 with TRBJ1-5; 10 nucleotides align to TRBD1. CDR1 SNHLY and CDR2 FYNNEI come from the germline V gene. The V and J ends lost 5 bases and 4 bases, in that order; junction bases with no gene match: 2. The CDR3 has 14 residues. The CDR3 DNA is TGTGCCAGCAGTTTGGGACAGGGGAATCAGCCCCAGCATTTT. Amino acids: CASSLGQGNQPQHF.

This clone was seen a few times. V gene TRBV9 combines with J gene TRBJ1-2; TRBD1 might be the D (5 bases). The CDR3 is 15 residues long. Germline V CDR1 and CDR2: SGDLS, YYNGEE. V dropped 4 bases and J dropped 4 bases, with 17 bases sitting between them. Here the CDR3 reads CASSTLGGSGYGYTF. CDR3 DNA sequence: TGTGCCAGCAGCACCTTGGGGGGTTCAGGCTATGGCTACACCTTC.

The gene calls are TRBV14 and TRBJ2-1; the D is unclear. Between the trimmed V and J ends, which lost 2 bases and 6 bases, there was a span of 14 bases. The CDR3 is 15 residues long. The germline gives CDR1 SGHDN, CDR2 FVKESK. The CDR3 loop reads CASSQIRSRRNEQFF. The CDR3 DNA is TGTGCCAGCAGCCAAATCCGGAGTAGACGCAATGAGCAGTTCTTC.

The J gene is TRBJ1-2, the V gene TRBV6-4, with 8 bases identical to TRBD1. CDR3 length: 14 amino acids. V dropped 1 base and J dropped 6; count of bases not matched to a gene: 4. Germline CDR1 is MRHNA and CDR2 is SNTAGT. CDR3 sequence reads: CASSDWNRGDGYTF. CDR3 coding DNA: TGTGCCAGCAGTGACTGGAACAGGGGGGATGGCTACACCTTC.

The V gene is TRBV18, the J gene TRBJ2-7; D not certain. The V and J ends lost 2 bases and 5 bases respectively, with 25 bases between them. Germline assignment: CDR1 KGHSH and CDR2 LQKENI. The CDR3 is made up of 18 amino acids. CDR3 residues: CASSPFWGLGRRQNEQYF. CDR3 coding DNA: TGTGCCAGCTCACCATTTTGGGGATTGGGTCGTCGGCAAAACGAGCAGTACTTC.

CDR3 coding DNA: TGTGCCACGAAGAGGAGTCGGGACTCCTACGAGCAGTACTTC. This translates into CATKRSRDSYEQYF. The V and J genes are TRBV15 and TRBJ2-5, with TRBD2 as a possible D gene (5 bases). Near its end, the DNA agrees better with TRBJ2-7, so the J call may be wrong. The length of the CDR3 is 14 residues. The germline gives CDR1 LNHNV, CDR2 YYDKDF (reference sequence).

This clone was seen just once. The V call is TRBV4-2, the J call TRBJ1-1; D gene uncertain. The CDR3 spans 15 residues. Trimming removed 0 bases from V and 6 bases from J, with 14 bases in between. Germline V gene data show CDR1 as LGHNA and CDR2 as YNFKEQ. Here the CDR3 DNA reads TGTGCCAGCAGCCAAGATCGAACAGTTCTTGCTGAAGCTTTCTTT. It codes for CASSQDRTVLAEAFF.

CDR3 residues: CASSREQGPYEQYF. CDR3 nucleotides: TGTGCCAGCAGCCGGGAACAGGGACCTTACGAGCAGTACTTC. The V gene is TRBV6-5, the J gene TRBJ2-7, with D possibly being TRBD1 (6 bases). CDR3 length: 14 residues. Germline CDR1 and CDR2: MNHEY and SVGAGI. V gave up 6 bases and J gave up 4 bases, with 16 bases separating them.

The chain links TRBV7-6 to TRBJ1-1, with TRBD1 matching over 7 bases. V was clipped by 5 bases and J by 1 base; unmatched bases: 4. Germline assignment: CDR1 SGHVS and CDR2 FNYEAQ. The CDR3 is 14 amino acids. CDR3 nucleotides: TGTGCCAGCAGCGAGGGACAGTCGAACACTGAAGCTTTCTTT. Translating gives CASSEGQSNTEAFF.

The J gene is TRBJ1-2, the V gene TRBV10-3, with 7 nucleotides matching TRBD1. Germline V gives CDR1 ENHRY, CDR2 SYGVKD. Trimming removed 6 bases from V and 7 bases from J; junction bases left unmatched: 11. This CDR3 region has 14 residues. CDR3 sequence reads: CAIRAGGSIGGYTF. Written as DNA, the CDR3 is TGTGCCATCAGGGCAGGGGGATCGATAGGTGGCTACACCTTC.

Of note for this clone: Within the sample, other DNA sequences also encode this same CDR3. The chain employs TRBV7-2 and TRBJ1-2, with 7 bases matching TRBD1. J was trimmed by 4 bases and V by 5 bases; bases with no gene match: 4. Germline V lookup: CDR1 SGHTA, CDR2 FQGNSA. This CDR3 is built from 13 residues. The DNA for the CDR3 is TGTGCCAGCAGCAGACAGGGAGTCTATGGCTACACCTTC. Its protein is CASSRQGVYGYTF.